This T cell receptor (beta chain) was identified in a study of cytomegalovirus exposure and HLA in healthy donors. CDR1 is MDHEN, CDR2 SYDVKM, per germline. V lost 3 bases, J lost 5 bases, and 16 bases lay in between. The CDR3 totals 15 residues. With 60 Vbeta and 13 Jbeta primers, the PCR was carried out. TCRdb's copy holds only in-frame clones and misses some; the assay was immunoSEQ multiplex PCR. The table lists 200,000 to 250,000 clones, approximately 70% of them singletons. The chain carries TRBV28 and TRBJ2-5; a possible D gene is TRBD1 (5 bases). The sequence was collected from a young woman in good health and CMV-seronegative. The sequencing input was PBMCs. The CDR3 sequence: CASSFLRASSETQYF. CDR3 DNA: TGTGCCAGCAGTTTTCTCAGGGCTAGTAGCGAGACCCAGTACTTC.